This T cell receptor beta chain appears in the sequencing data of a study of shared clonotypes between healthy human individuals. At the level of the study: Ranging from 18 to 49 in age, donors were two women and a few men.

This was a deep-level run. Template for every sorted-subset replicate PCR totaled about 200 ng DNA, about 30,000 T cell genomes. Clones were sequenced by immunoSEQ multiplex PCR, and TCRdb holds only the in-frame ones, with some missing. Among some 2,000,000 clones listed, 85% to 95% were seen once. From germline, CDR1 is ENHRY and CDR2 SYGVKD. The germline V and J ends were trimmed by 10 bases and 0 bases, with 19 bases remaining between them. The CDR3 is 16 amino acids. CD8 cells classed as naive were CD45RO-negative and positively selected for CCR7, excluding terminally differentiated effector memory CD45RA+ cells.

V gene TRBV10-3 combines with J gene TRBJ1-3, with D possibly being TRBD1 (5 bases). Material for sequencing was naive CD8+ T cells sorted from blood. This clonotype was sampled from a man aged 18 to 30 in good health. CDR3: CATAWGEGSSGNTIYF. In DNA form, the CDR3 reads TGTGCCACAGCCTGGGGCGAGGGGAGCTCTGGAAACACCATATATTTT.